The 27 T cell receptor beta chains below were found in one sample sequenced in a study of blood T cell repertoires in COVID-19 (dated by TCRdb to 2018 to 2020). Library preparation used the immunoSEQ multiplex PCR assay. The clones in this table, taken by TCRdb from immuneACCESS, are in-frame only. Not every clone is retained; where verified, under half of the shortfall comes from an unresolved V gene, and the cause of the rest is unknown. The table for this sample lists 100,000 to 140,000 clones; 88% of them were counted only once. 6.8% of the sample rests with the top ten. The sequenced material came from peripheral blood. Receptor source: a man in his forties or fifties with active or convalescent COVID-19.

This sequence joins TRBV28 and TRBJ2-3; 12 positions agree with TRBD1. CDR3 length equals 15 residues. Unmatched junction bases numbered 8, after V lost 7 bases and J lost 6 bases. CDR1 is MDHEN and CDR2 is SYDVKM in the germline V gene. In DNA, the CDR3 is TGTGCCAGCACCCAGGGACAGGGGGCGCAGGATACGCAGTATTTT. It codes for CASTQGQGAQDTQYF. The full variable domain, in which reference TRBV28 and TRBJ2-3 provide the parts outside the CDR3, is DVKVTQSSRYLVKRTGEKVFLECVQDMDHENMFWYRQDPGLGLRLIYFSYDVKMKEKGDIPEGYSVSREKKERFSLILESASTNQTSMYLCASTQGQGAQDTQYFGPGTRLTVL.

In regard to this clone: The same CDR3 can be traced to other DNA sequences in this sample. CDR3 bases: TGTGCCAGCAGTTTTGTGGCCGGGAAAGAGACCCAGTACTTC. It yields the protein CASSFVAGKETQYF. The chain carries TRBV27 and TRBJ2-5; a possible D gene is TRBD2 (5 bases). Per germline, CDR1 MNHEY and CDR2 SMNVEV (reference sequence). The CDR3 is 14 amino acids. Trimming cost V 3 bases and J 3 bases, with 11 bases left between them.

The V call is TRBV28, the J call TRBJ2-1; D might be TRBD2 (5 bases). Trimming cost V 2 bases and J 0 bases, with 11 bases left between them. The CDR3 length is 16 residues. Germline lookup yields CDR1 MDHEN and CDR2 SYDVKM. The CDR3 DNA sequence: TGTGCCAGCAGTTTACCACGAGGGAGCTCCTACAATGAGCAGTTCTTC. Translated, it gives CASSLPRGSSYNEQFF.

In its sample, this clone was seen once. The rearrangement uses TRBV4-3 and TRBJ2-5; no clear D. V lost 0 bases and J 2 bases, leaving 7 bases between the germline ends. Germline lookup yields CDR1 LGHNA and CDR2 YSLEER. The CDR3 runs 14 residues. CDR3 sequence: CASSQDQTQETQYF. The CDR3 DNA follows: TGCGCCAGCAGCCAAGATCAAACTCAAGAGACCCAGTACTTC.

The rearrangement uses TRBV18 and TRBJ1-5; the D is unclear. Trimming stripped 2 bases from V and 2 bases from J, with 10 bases between. This CDR3 contains 15 residues. Germline V gene data show CDR1 as KGHSH and CDR2 as LQKENI. CDR3 bases: TGTGCCAGCTCACCAATGGCGGCGGGCAATCAGCCCCAGCATTTT. Encoded protein: CASSPMAAGNQPQHF.

This chain links TRBV6-5 with TRBJ1-6; tentatively, D is TRBD1 (6 bases). This CDR3 contains 14 residues. Trimming removed 2 bases from V and 10 bases from J, with 12 bases in between. Germline CDR1 MNHEY, CDR2 SVGAGI. In DNA form, the CDR3 reads TGTGCCAGCAGTTACGGGGGGGCTGGGTCACCCCTCCACTTT. This sequence encodes CASSYGGAGSPLHF.

The rearrangement uses TRBV18 and TRBJ2-1; tentatively, D is TRBD1 (6 bases). The CDR3 is 16 amino acids. The germline gives CDR1 KGHSH, CDR2 LQKENI. The V end lost 6 bases, the J end lost 0 bases, and 15 bases lay between the germline ends. DNA of the CDR3: TGTGCCAGCTCGCCCGAGGGACAAAGCTCCTACAATGAGCAGTTCTTC. Translation: CASSPEGQSSYNEQFF.

The rearrangement uses TRBV30 and TRBJ1-3; unclear D gene. The germline V gene encodes CDR1 GTSNPN and CDR2 SVGIG (reference sequence). The CDR3 contains 13 residues. Between the trimmed V and J ends, which lost 0 bases and 2 bases, there was a span of 5 bases. CDR3 region: CAWSVGTGNTIYF. The CDR3 DNA is TGTGCCTGGAGTGTGGGCACTGGAAACACCATATATTTT.

This CDR3 is CASRGRNQPQHF. CDR3 DNA: TGTGCCAGCAGGGGGAGGAATCAGCCCCAGCATTTT. The chain joins TRBV28 to TRBJ1-5; no clear D. This CDR3 is built from 12 residues. CDR1 and CDR2 from the germline V gene are MDHEN and SYDVKM. The V end was cut by 6 bases, the J end by 4 bases, with 7 bases between.

CDR3 sequence: CASSDPGGGQENTDTQYF. The CDR3 DNA sequence: TGTGCCAGCAGTGATCCGGGTGGGGGACAGGAGAACACAGATACGCAGTATTTT. V gene TRBV2 combines with J gene TRBJ2-3; 8 bases fit TRBD1. V was pared by 3 bases and J by 2 bases, with 13 bases of the junction left unmatched. Germline assignment: CDR1 SNHLY and CDR2 FYNNEI. The CDR3 consists of 18 residues.

The genes are TRBV6-5 and TRBJ1-3; no reliable D call. Germline V gene lookup returns CDR1 MNHEY and CDR2 SVGAGI. There are 14 residues in the CDR3. The V end lost 8 bases, the J end lost 0 bases, and 11 bases lay between the germline ends. In DNA, the CDR3 is TGTGCCAGCCTATTTAGCCCCTCTGGAAACACCATATATTTT. Encoded protein: CASLFSPSGNTIYF.

The chain is built from TRBV6-6 and TRBJ1-6; D gene ambiguous. The length of the CDR3 is 12 residues. Germline lookup yields CDR1 MNHNY and CDR2 SVGAGI (reference sequence). V was pared by 5 bases and J by 9 bases, with 8 bases between. CDR3 in DNA: TGTGCCAGCAGTCCTCCGGGTTCACCCCTCCACTTT. Protein product: CASSPPGSPLHF.

This clone was picked up one time. This chain uses TRBV7-2 with TRBJ1-2, with 9 positions matching TRBD1. The germline CDR1 and CDR2 sequences are SGHTA and FQGNSA. The CDR3 runs to 14 residues. Unmatched junction bases numbered 5, after V lost 5 bases and J lost 4 bases. CDR3 sequence reads: CASSEQGATYGYTF. In DNA, the CDR3 is TGTGCCAGCAGCGAACAGGGGGCGACCTATGGCTACACCTTC.

The chain uses TRBV19 and TRBJ1-6; D possibly corresponds to TRBD1 (5 bases). Trimming cost V 6 bases and J 8 bases, with 14 bases left between them. This CDR3 is 14 amino acids long. CDR1 is LNHDA and CDR2 is SQIVND in the germline V gene (reference sequence). The CDR3 bases are TGTGCCAGTAGACGGAGACAGAGCGATTCACCCCTCCACTTT. It yields the protein CASRRRQSDSPLHF.

The rearrangement links TRBV6-2 or TRBV6-3 to TRBJ2-3; 7 nucleotides line up with TRBD2. After removal of 2 bases from V and 4 bases from J, the junction contained 6 bases not matched to a gene. CDR1 MNHEY and CDR2 SVGEGT come from the germline V gene. CDR3 length: 15 amino acids. The CDR3 coding sequence is TGTGCCAGCAGTTACGTTCGACTAGCCTCAGATACGCAGTATTTT. Translating it yields CASSYVRLASDTQYF.

This chain connects TRBV29-1 to TRBJ2-7; D gene unclear. Germline V gene lookup returns CDR1 SQVTM and CDR2 ANQGSEA. The CDR3 contains 13 residues. The V end was cut by 6 bases, the J end by 3 bases, with 15 bases between. The CDR3 nucleotides read TGCAGCGTCTACCTATCGGGTGTCTACGAGCAGTACTTC. It codes for CSVYLSGVYEQYF.

The chain uses TRBV2 and TRBJ1-3; unclear D gene. Trimming cost V 8 bases and J 2 bases, with 10 bases left between them. Germline assignment: CDR1 SNHLY and CDR2 FYNNEI. This CDR3 contains 13 residues. The DNA for the CDR3 is TGTGCCAGCCCGCGGGTGACTGGAAACACCATATATTTT. Translated, it gives CASPRVTGNTIYF.

The chain carries TRBV2 and TRBJ1-1, with TRBD1 matching 9 bases. The J segment lost 7 bases and the V segment lost 6 bases, leaving 6 bases of the junction unmatched. This CDR3 is 13 amino acids long. The V gene's germline CDR1 is SNHLY and CDR2 FYNNEI. This chain's CDR3 is CASRGQGFVEAFF. The CDR3 DNA follows: TGTGCCAGCAGGGGACAGGGTTTTGTTGAAGCTTTCTTT.

This chain uses TRBV7-2 with TRBJ2-5, with 7 bases aligning to TRBD1. Germline-derived CDR1 and CDR2 are SGHTA and FQGNSA. This CDR3 spans 14 amino acids. With 5 bases clipped from V and 1 base from J, the junction kept 4 bases outside the gene matches. The CDR3 is CASSTRGTQETQYF. The CDR3 DNA reads as TGTGCCAGCAGCACCAGGGGGACCCAAGAGACCCAGTACTTC. The full variable domain, in which reference TRBV7-2 and TRBJ2-5 provide the parts outside the CDR3, is GAGVSQSPSNKVTEKGKDVELRCDPISGHTALYWYRQSLGQGLEFLIYFQGNSAPDKSGLPSDRFSAERTGGSVSTLTIQRTQQEDSAVYLCASSTRGTQETQYFGPGTRLLVL.

This clone was found a few times. The gene calls are TRBV5-1 and TRBJ1-2; 10 bases match TRBD1. This CDR3 spans 14 amino acids. The ends lost 4 bases at V and 8 bases at J; junction bases unmatched: 8. Germline assignment: CDR1 SGHRS and CDR2 YFSETQ. In DNA form, the CDR3 reads TGCGCCAGCAGCAAGGGACAGGGGTCGGTCGGCTACACCTTC. This translates into CASSKGQGSVGYTF.

The CDR3 sequence is CASSSTGGMPQHF. The CDR3 bases are TGTGCCAGCAGTTCGACAGGGGGTATGCCCCAGCATTTT. The chain combines TRBV12-3 or TRBV12-4 with TRBJ1-5, with 9 positions matching TRBD1. J lost 9 bases, V lost 4 bases, and 4 bases had no gene match. The CDR3 is 13 amino acids.

The genes are TRBV6-5 and TRBJ1-1; D unclear. V lost 2 bases, J lost 1 base, and 8 bases lay in between. Germline V gives CDR1 MNHEY, CDR2 SVGAGI. The CDR3 sequence is 14 residues long. This CDR3 reads CASSYEGKNTEAFF. The DNA for the CDR3 is TGTGCCAGCAGTTACGAGGGAAAGAACACTGAAGCTTTCTTT.

This chain uses TRBV4-1 with TRBJ2-5; no reliable D call. Germline-derived CDR1 and CDR2 are MGHRA and YSYEKL. Trimming removed 1 base at V and 1 base at J, with 7 bases between. The CDR3 is made up of 14 amino acids. In DNA form, the CDR3 reads TGCGCCAGCAGCCAAGCTTACGGCCAAGAGACCCAGTACTTC. Translation gives CASSQAYGQETQYF.

The gene calls are TRBV5-1 and TRBJ1-1, with 12 nucleotides matching TRBD1. The J segment lost 1 base and the V segment lost 5 bases, leaving 9 bases of the junction unmatched. The CDR3 loop spans 17 amino acids. Per germline, CDR1 SGHRS and CDR2 YFSETQ. As DNA, the CDR3 is TGCGCCAGCAGTCCTCCGGGACAGGGGGCTGGGAACACTGAAGCTTTCTTT. Encoded protein: CASSPPGQGAGNTEAFF.

The gene calls are TRBV5-4 and TRBJ2-7; 12 positions agree with TRBD2. There are 17 residues in the CDR3. The germline V gene has CDR1 SGHNT and CDR2 YYREEE (reference sequence). Unmatched junction bases numbered 6, after V lost 0 bases and J lost 2 bases. The CDR3 loop reads CASSLGGLAGITYEQYF. CDR3 DNA sequence: TGTGCCAGCAGCTTGGGGGGACTAGCGGGCATTACCTACGAGCAGTACTTC.

CDR3 sequence reads: CASSPPTSGFHTDTQYF. The CDR3 region has the DNA TGTGCCAGCTCACCACCAACTAGCGGTTTCCACACAGATACGCAGTATTTT. The V call is TRBV18, the J call TRBJ2-3; 8 nucleotides match TRBD2. The V and J ends lost 0 bases and 2 bases, in that order; junction bases with no gene match: 7. Per germline, CDR1 KGHSH and CDR2 LQKENI. The CDR3 sequence is 17 residues long.

This chain uses TRBV10-3 with TRBJ2-3; 8 positions agree with TRBD2. CDR3 length: 14 residues. Germline CDR1 is ENHRY and CDR2 is SYGVKD. Germline trimming cut 9 bases from V and 3 bases from J; bases unmatched to any gene: 8. The CDR3 DNA reads TGTGCCATACAGCGGGAGAGGGGGACAGATACGCAGTATTTT. As protein: CAIQRERGTDTQYF.